The 23 T cell receptor beta chains below come from one sample, sequenced in a study of naive CD8 T cells in extremely preterm neonates (dated by TCRdb to 2016 to 2017). Libraries were built with the immunoSEQ multiplex PCR assay. TCRdb limited this immuneACCESS table to in-frame rearrangements with V and J called. A share of clones is missing; checked studies link under half to unresolved V genes, and the rest is unexplained. A total of 4,500 to 6,500 clones appear in this sample, about 95% of them only once. The ten largest clones represent 0.55% to 0.75% of the sample. What the study reported, not specific to this receptor: Compared with the older groups, preterm CDR3s were shorter and closer to germline, carrying fewer N additions and showing less junctional trimming.

These receptors' targets are unknown. A few extremely preterm deliveries, at about 22-27 weeks of gestation, provided the preterm samples. Sequenced: naive CD8+ T cells from cord blood. These receptors were obtained from a boy who was born preterm.

This chain uses TRBV4-1 with TRBJ1-2; D unresolved. The CDR3 length is 16 residues. V lost 4 bases, J lost 1 base, and 16 bases lay in between. Germline assignment: CDR1 MGHRA and CDR2 YSYEKL. The DNA of the CDR3 is TGCGCCAGCAGCCTTCCTGGATACGGGGATAACTATGGCTACACCTTC. Its translation: CASSLPGYGDNYGYTF.

This sequence joins TRBV4-1 and TRBJ2-1; 12 positions match TRBD2. The CDR3 contains 17 residues. Germline V gives CDR1 MGHRA, CDR2 YSYEKL. After removal of 1 base from V and 5 bases from J, the junction contained 6 bases not matched to a gene. Here the CDR3 DNA reads TGCGCCAGCAGCCAAGGTTACAGGACTAGCGGGAACAATGAGCAGTTCTTC. The encoded protein is CASSQGYRTSGNNEQFF.

The rearrangement uses TRBV4-1 and TRBJ2-7; 11 bases map to TRBD2. V was pared by 1 base and J by 6 bases, with 5 bases of the junction left unmatched. There are 15 residues in the CDR3. Per the germline V gene, CDR1 is MGHRA and CDR2 is YSYEKL. The CDR3 here is CASSQVLAGEVEQYF. The CDR3 DNA is TGCGCCAGCAGCCAAGTACTAGCGGGAGAAGTCGAGCAGTACTTC.

This chain links TRBV13 with TRBJ2-7; the D is unclear. Trimming took 2 bases from V and 0 from J, leaving 2 bases between them. Germline lookup yields CDR1 PRHDT and CDR2 FYEKMQ (reference sequence). This CDR3 spans 12 amino acids. The CDR3, as DNA: TGTGCCAGCAGCTTATTCTCCTACGAGCAGTACTTC. It is translated as CASSLFSYEQYF. Variable domain in full (rest from reference TRBV13 and TRBJ2-7): AAGVIQSPRHLIKEKRETATLKCYPIPRHDTVYWYQQGPGQDPQFLISFYEKMQSDKGSIPDRFSAQQFSDYHSELNMSSLELGDSALYFCASSLFSYEQYFGPGTRLTVT.

V is TRBV27 and J is TRBJ1-2; the D gene is possibly TRBD1 (5 bases). CDR1 and CDR2 from the germline V gene are MNHEY and SMNVEV (reference sequence). The germline V and J ends were trimmed by 0 bases and 4 bases, with 15 bases remaining between them. This CDR3 comprises 16 residues. CDR3: CASSLSWGGGSYGYTF. In nucleotides, the CDR3 is TGTGCCAGCAGTTTATCGTGGGGGGGTGGGAGCTATGGCTACACCTTC.

Concerning this clone: At one of its ends the junction is not consistent with the germline gene, which may arise from a read error. The CDR3 DNA reads as TGCGCCGGCAGTGGGACTAGCGGGAGCACAGATACGCAGTATTTT. Protein product: CAGSGTSGSTDTQYF. This chain connects TRBV10-1 to TRBJ2-3; 12 bases agree with TRBD2. The germline gives CDR1 WNHNN, CDR2 SYGVQD (reference sequence). The CDR3 consists of 15 residues.

V usage is TRBV15 and J usage is TRBJ2-3; the D gene is possibly TRBD2 (6 bases). The germline V gene has CDR1 LNHNV and CDR2 YYDKDF (reference sequence). The CDR3 runs 15 residues. V lost 3 bases and J lost 0, with 10 bases in between. The CDR3 bases are TGTGCCACCAGCAGGAAGAGCGGGAGCACAGATACGCAGTATTTT. Amino acids: CATSRKSGSTDTQYF. The whole variable domain, remainder taken from reference TRBV15 and TRBJ2-3, is DAMVIQNPRYQVTQFGKPVTLSCSQTLNHNVMYWYQQKSSQAPKLLFHYYDKDFNNEADTPDNFQSRRPNTSFCFLDIRSPGLGDTAMYLCATSRKSGSTDTQYFGPGTRLTVL.

V gene TRBV28 combines with J gene TRBJ2-7; 11 bases are a match to TRBD2. Germline CDR1 MDHEN, CDR2 SYDVKM. This CDR3 region has 15 residues. V gave up 4 bases and J gave up 3 bases; unmatched junction bases: 5. CDR3 DNA: TGTGCCAGCAGTTCACTAGCGGGAGAGAGCTACGAGCAGTACTTC. It is translated as CASSSLAGESYEQYF. The full variable domain, with the rest looked up from reference TRBV28 and TRBJ2-7, is DVKVTQSSRYLVKRTGEKVFLECVQDMDHENMFWYRQDPGLGLRLIYFSYDVKMKEKGDIPEGYSVSREKKERFSLILESASTNQTSMYLCASSSLAGESYEQYFGPGTRLTVT.

The chain links TRBV9 to TRBJ1-2; no reliable D call. Deletions cut 0 bases from V and 1 base from J, with 4 bases between. The CDR3 runs to 13 residues. The germline V gene has CDR1 SGDLS and CDR2 YYNGEE. The CDR3 DNA is TGTGCCAGCAGCGTAGGACATAACTATGGCTACACCTTC. Protein product: CASSVGHNYGYTF. Combining the CDR3 with reference TRBV9 and TRBJ1-2 gives the whole variable domain DSGVTQTPKHLITATGQRVTLRCSPRSGDLSVYWYQQSLDQGLQFLIQYYNGEERAKGNILERFSAQQFPDLHSELNLSSLELGDSALYFCASSVGHNYGYTFGSGTRLTVV.

CDR3 sequence reads: CASSIKGAGNTNQPQHF. CDR3 in DNA: TGTGCCAGTAGTATAAAGGGGGCAGGGAATACGAATCAGCCCCAGCATTTT. This sequence joins TRBV19 and TRBJ1-5, with 7 positions matching TRBD1. Per germline, CDR1 LNHDA and CDR2 SQIVND (reference sequence). The J segment lost 4 bases and the V segment lost 2 bases, leaving 11 bases of the junction unmatched. The length of the CDR3 is 17 residues.

The genes are TRBV13 and TRBJ1-5; the D is unclear. The CDR3 covers 13 residues. The germline CDR1 and CDR2 sequences are PRHDT and FYEKMQ (reference sequence). Trimming removed 0 bases at V and 3 bases at J, with 3 bases between. The CDR3 spells CASSLGHNQPQHF. The DNA for the CDR3 is TGTGCCAGCAGCTTAGGACACAATCAGCCCCAGCATTTT.

The chain is built from TRBV5-1 and TRBJ2-7, with a tentative D call TRBD2 (6 bases). The CDR3 totals 13 residues. Germline V gene lookup returns CDR1 SGHRS and CDR2 YFSETQ. V shed 2 bases and J shed 3 bases, with 9 bases lying between them. CDR3 region: CASSLGGVYEQYF. The CDR3 region has the DNA TGCGCCAGCAGCTTAGGAGGGGTCTACGAGCAGTACTTC.

This chain links TRBV28 with TRBJ1-1; D not certain. The CDR3 spans 12 residues. The V gene's germline CDR1 is MDHEN and CDR2 SYDVKM. The V end lost 6 bases, the J end lost 3 bases, and 8 bases lay between the germline ends. CDR3 coding DNA: TGTGCCAGCAGCCCTACGGACACTGAAGCTTTCTTT. Protein product: CASSPTDTEAFF.

This clone has just one count. The chain couples TRBV19 to TRBJ1-1; TRBD1 agrees at 8 bases. V lost 9 bases, J lost 7 bases, and 4 bases stayed unmatched. The CDR3 spans 11 residues. The germline V gene encodes CDR1 LNHDA and CDR2 SQIVND (reference sequence). In nucleotides, the CDR3 is TGTGCCAGCGACAGGGGCTATGAAGCTTTCTTT. Its protein is CASDRGYEAFF.

The chain carries TRBV27 and TRBJ2-7, with 9 positions matching TRBD2. V lost 6 bases to trimming and J lost 0 bases; unmatched junction nucleotides: 3. The germline gives CDR1 MNHEY, CDR2 SMNVEV (reference sequence). The CDR3 spans 14 residues. CDR3 protein: CASSEGLASYEQYF. In nucleotides, the CDR3 is TGTGCCAGCAGCGAGGGACTAGCCTCCTACGAGCAGTACTTC.

V and J are TRBV27 and TRBJ2-5, with D perhaps given as TRBD1 or TRBD2 (5 bases each). The V and J ends lost 3 bases and 1 base respectively, with 6 bases between them. Germline assignment: CDR1 MNHEY and CDR2 SMNVEV (reference sequence). The CDR3 length is 13 residues. CDR3 residues: CASSFGTQETQYF. The DNA of the CDR3 is TGTGCCAGCAGTTTCGGGACCCAAGAGACCCAGTACTTC.

This sequence joins TRBV4-1 and TRBJ1-5; maybe TRBD1 (5 bases). V was pared by 4 bases and J by 5 bases, with 21 bases between. This CDR3 contains 17 residues. CDR1 is MGHRA and CDR2 is YSYEKL in the germline V gene. This CDR3 is CASSPLGTPGVYQPQHF. In DNA form, the CDR3 reads TGCGCCAGCAGCCCATTAGGGACTCCTGGGGTCTATCAGCCCCAGCATTTT.

V gene TRBV29-1 combines with J gene TRBJ1-2; TRBD1 is a possible D gene (5 bases). The CDR3 runs to 11 residues. The V end was cut by 6 bases, the J end by 0 bases, with 5 bases between. Germline-derived CDR1 and CDR2 are SQVTM and ANQGSEA. The CDR3 bases are TGCAGCGTGACAGCTAACTATGGCTACACCTTC. This gives the protein CSVTANYGYTF.

The chain is built from TRBV30 and TRBJ2-7; 8 bases match TRBD1. V trimming: 7 bases; J trimming: 2 bases; junction bases outside the gene matches: 19. Germline assignment: CDR1 GTSNPN and CDR2 SVGIG (reference sequence). This CDR3 region has 17 residues. CDR3 in amino acids: CASDSTPTGEETYEQYF. In nucleotides, the CDR3 is TGTGCCTCAGATTCCACCCCGACAGGGGAGGAAACCTACGAGCAGTACTTC.

This chain uses TRBV4-1 with TRBJ2-2, with D possibly TRBD2 on 6 matching bases. This CDR3 spans 15 amino acids. Germline loops: CDR1 MGHRA, CDR2 YSYEKL. The ends were cut back, 4 bases at V and 3 bases at J, with 12 bases in the middle. Here the CDR3 reads CASSLVGRDTGELFF. The CDR3 bases are TGCGCCAGCAGCCTCGTCGGGAGAGACACCGGGGAGCTGTTTTTT.

The rearrangement joins TRBV12-5 to TRBJ1-2; 7 bases align to TRBD1. Germline V gene sequence: CDR1 LGHNT, CDR2 FRNRAP. V lost 1 base to trimming and J lost 4 bases; unmatched junction nucleotides: 0. The CDR3 loop spans 13 amino acids. The CDR3 here is CASGLGTGYGYTF. Written as DNA, the CDR3 is TGTGCTAGTGGTTTGGGGACAGGCTATGGCTACACCTTC.

This chain links TRBV28 with TRBJ2-2; either TRBD1 or TRBD2 may supply D (5 bases each). Germline V CDR1 and CDR2: MDHEN, SYDVKM. Trimming removed 1 base from V and 7 bases from J, with 10 bases in between. The length of the CDR3 is 14 residues. Here the CDR3 reads CASSLSRDGGELFF. The CDR3 DNA reads as TGTGCCAGCAGTTTATCCAGGGACGGCGGGGAGCTGTTTTTT.

This sequence joins TRBV5-5 and TRBJ1-2, with 10 nucleotides matching TRBD1. Unmatched junction bases numbered 5, after V lost 3 bases and J lost 3 bases. The V gene's germline CDR1 is SGHKS and CDR2 YYEKEE (reference sequence). This CDR3 comprises 15 residues. As DNA, the CDR3 is TGTGCCAGCAGCTCCCCCGGGACAGGGGACTATGGCTACACCTTC. Translating gives CASSSPGTGDYGYTF.